This is a list of T cell receptor beta chains from one sample in a study of identical twins. TCRdb re-derived calls from the 5' RACE reads in MiXCR, one entry per CDR3 protein. Of fewer than 250,000 distinct CDR3 sequences listed, approximately 7% are singletons. The data were also submitted as part of a second study, on yellow fever vaccine responses in identical twins.

The sequenced material came from memory (CD45RO+) T cells sorted from blood. The receptors were gathered from a woman aged 18-35 years in good health. Both conserved end residues are part of each CDR3. Fields, in order: J gene, V gene, clone size, CDR3 protein. Rows may omit the clone size; those that give it use once, few, many or a size class.

j_call: TRBJ1-5; v_call: TRBV9; clone_size: few; cdr3_aa: CASSGGRDQPQHF
j_call: TRBJ2-3; v_call: TRBV7-2; clone_size: few; cdr3_aa: CASSPFSGAGADTQCF
j_call: TRBJ2-1; v_call: TRBV2; clone_size: .; cdr3_aa: CASSPLAIGEQFF
j_call: TRBJ2-3; v_call: TRBV11-2; clone_size: once; cdr3_aa: CASSLNFLAGGSDTQYF
j_call: TRBJ1-2; v_call: TRBV10-3; clone_size: few; cdr3_aa: CAIRDRDLDGYTF
j_call: TRBJ2-2; v_call: TRBV11-1; clone_size: many; cdr3_aa: CASSLVGQTGTNTGELFF
j_call: TRBJ2-5; v_call: TRBV5-1; clone_size: many; cdr3_aa: CASSETSGRETQYF
j_call: TRBJ1-1; v_call: TRBV20-1; clone_size: .; cdr3_aa: CSARQGGLGAFF
j_call: TRBJ1-1; v_call: TRBV2; clone_size: many; cdr3_aa: CASSGTGRAFF
j_call: TRBJ2-2; v_call: TRBV6-5; clone_size: .; cdr3_aa: CASSYTLPSNTGELFF
j_call: TRBJ2-7; v_call: TRBV27; clone_size: few; cdr3_aa: CASSYGQGPWYF
j_call: TRBJ2-1; v_call: TRBV12-3/TRBV12-4; clone_size: few; cdr3_aa: CASSWLAGLNNEQFF
j_call: TRBJ1-1; v_call: TRBV29-1; clone_size: many; cdr3_aa: CTVERGTEAFF
j_call: TRBJ2-7; v_call: TRBV24-1; clone_size: many; cdr3_aa: CATNYGSWGAYEQYF
j_call: TRBJ2-3; v_call: TRBV12-3/TRBV12-4; clone_size: many; cdr3_aa: CASSLEGQSTDTQYF
j_call: TRBJ2-5; v_call: TRBV3-1; clone_size: few; cdr3_aa: CASSQSSGTGPWETQYF
j_call: TRBJ2-7; v_call: TRBV29-1; clone_size: .; cdr3_aa: CSVRPDRAGEQYF
j_call: TRBJ1-2; v_call: TRBV7-8; clone_size: .; cdr3_aa: CASSLLGGGYGYTF
j_call: TRBJ1-1; v_call: TRBV11-2; clone_size: .; cdr3_aa: CASSSRKHMNTEAFF
j_call: TRBJ2-7; v_call: TRBV10-3; clone_size: many; cdr3_aa: CATYPGSLWEGPYEQYF
j_call: TRBJ1-2; v_call: TRBV11-3; clone_size: few; cdr3_aa: CASSLAWGTSYTF
j_call: TRBJ2-1; v_call: TRBV21-1; clone_size: few; cdr3_aa: CASTGPPSGAYYNEQFF
j_call: TRBJ2-1; v_call: TRBV28; clone_size: many; cdr3_aa: CASSLSRAHEQFF
j_call: TRBJ2-1; v_call: TRBV10-1; clone_size: .; cdr3_aa: CASSERAGVGEQFF
j_call: TRBJ2-7; v_call: TRBV29-1; clone_size: many; cdr3_aa: CSAGLAGGPTSSYEQYF
j_call: TRBJ2-5; v_call: TRBV20-1; clone_size: .; cdr3_aa: CSASKETQYF
j_call: TRBJ1-1; v_call: TRBV7-3; clone_size: many; cdr3_aa: CASSLTAGPNTEAFF